This T cell receptor (beta chain) emerged from a study of shared clonotypes between healthy human individuals. As to this clone: The antigen is not known.

The CDR3 spans 16 residues. Per germline, CDR1 SGHAT and CDR2 FQNNGV. V dropped 1 base and J dropped 5; count of bases not matched to a gene: 10. Findings and caveats of the study: When compared with the clonotypes that were shared by all four sorted-subset donors, the non-shared clonotypes turned out to have lower generation probabilities.

Clones were sequenced by immunoSEQ multiplex PCR, and TCRdb holds only the in-frame ones, with some missing. The table includes under 750,000 clones, over 55% detected once. The chain joins TRBV11-2 to TRBJ2-5; 7 bases fit TRBD1. The sequenced sample was memory CD4+ T cells sorted from blood. As for subset: CD45RA-negative fraction. The sequence derives from a woman in her twenties or thirties in good health. CDR3 loop: CASSLGTGRSFETQYF. As DNA, the CDR3 is TGTGCCAGCAGCTTAGGGACAGGAAGGAGTTTTGAGACCCAGTACTTC. The variable domain in full, completed from reference TRBV11-2 and TRBJ2-5, reads EAGVAQSPRYKIIEKRQSVAFWCNPISGHATLYWYQQILGQGPKLLIQFQNNGVVDDSQLPKDRFSAERLKGVDSTLKIQPAKLEDSAVYLCASSLGTGRSFETQYFGPGTRLLVL.